One and the same sample provided the 2 T cell receptor beta chains below, sequenced in a study of CD8 T cells in Susac syndrome. RNA amounts of roughly 0.45 to 1 ug underwent reverse transcription with random hexamers. TCRdb independently ran MiXCR on the immunoSEQ multiplex PCR reads; one entry per CDR3 protein. Here the sample spans 120,000 to 150,000 distinct CDR3 sequences, around 95% being singletons. The specimen was CD4+ T cells from PBMCs. The receptor set was obtained from a human donor with Susac syndrome.

The rearrangement joins TRBV5-6 to TRBJ1-2; TRBD1 might be the D (5 bases). Looked up from germline, CDR1 is SGHDT and CDR2 is YYEEEE. The CDR3 contains 13 residues. Trimming shortened V by 1 base and J by 2 bases, and 6 bases separated the two germline ends. In nucleotides, the CDR3 is TGTGCCAGCAGCTTGCCAGGGAACTATGGCTACACCTTC. This encodes CASSLPGNYGYTF.

J is TRBJ2-1 and V is TRBV28; D not resolved. The germline V and J ends were trimmed by 7 bases and 6 bases, with 13 bases remaining between them. Germline values: CDR1 MDHEN, CDR2 SYDVKM. CDR3 length: 13 residues. This CDR3 is CASTRHGFNEQFF. Written as DNA, the CDR3 is TGTGCCAGCACCCGACACGGTTTCAATGAGCAGTTCTTC.